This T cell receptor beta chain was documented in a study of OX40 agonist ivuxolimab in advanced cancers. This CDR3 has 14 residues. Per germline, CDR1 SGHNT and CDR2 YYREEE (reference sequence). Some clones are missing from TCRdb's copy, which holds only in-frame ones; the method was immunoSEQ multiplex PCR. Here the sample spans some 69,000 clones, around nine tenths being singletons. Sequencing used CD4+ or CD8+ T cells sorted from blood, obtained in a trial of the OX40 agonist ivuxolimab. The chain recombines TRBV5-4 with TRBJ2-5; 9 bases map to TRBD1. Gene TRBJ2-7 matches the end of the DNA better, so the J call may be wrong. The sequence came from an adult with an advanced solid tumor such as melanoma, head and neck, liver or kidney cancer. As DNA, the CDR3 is TGTGCCAGCAGAACCGGGACAGGGCCCTACGAGCAGTACTTC. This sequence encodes CASRTGTGPYEQYF.